This TCR beta chain emerged from a study of cytomegalovirus exposure and HLA in healthy donors. In the case of this clone: Its specificity is unknown. In the same sample, other DNA sequences code for this CDR3.

Trimming cost V 4 bases and J 6 bases, with 11 bases left between them. Germline-derived CDR1 and CDR2 are SGHVS and FQNEAQ. The CDR3 contains 13 residues. Researchers ran the PCR with 60 Vbeta and 13 Jbeta primers. Assay used: immunoSEQ multiplex PCR; TCRdb lists only in-frame clones, some missing. The sample carries approximately 170,000 clones, 79% recorded once. Findings and limits, study-wide: It was assumed in the presence/absence analyses that sequencing depth was roughly uniform across donors.

This receptor was taken from a woman aged 50 to 60 in good health and CMV-seronegative. The sequencing input was PBMCs. The V call is TRBV7-8, the J call TRBJ2-3; D gene unclear. The CDR3 loop is CASSSPAADTQYF. In nucleotides, the CDR3 is TGTGCCAGCAGCTCTCCCGCGGCGGATACGCAGTATTTT.